This T cell receptor beta chain was recorded in a study of blood T cells in healthy people across ages. The CDR3 is made up of 15 amino acids. The V and J ends lost 4 bases and 13 bases respectively, with 26 bases between them. Germline values: CDR1 SGHRS, CDR2 YFSETQ. This clonotype has just a few counts. Through a sample-barcoded 5' primer and a J-beta primer mix, a second PCR was run for roughly 6 to 12 cycles. One entry per CDR3 protein, called by TCRdb with MiXCR from the 5' RACE reads. The table has roughly 900,000 distinct CDR3 sequences, 40% to 60% seen once. The rearrangement uses TRBV5-1 and TRBJ2-5; maybe TRBD2 (5 bases). The specimen sequenced was blood. This clonotype was sampled from a man aged 25-45 years in good health. This CDR3 is CASSDDAGKKGSRYF. The CDR3 DNA reads TGCGCCAGCAGCGATGATGCCGGGAAGAAAGGGTCGCGGTACTTC.